This T cell receptor beta chain was captured in a study of Ad26.COV2.S vaccination and SARS-CoV-2 variants (dated by TCRdb to about 2021). About the investigation overall: Donors in the vaccine arm were drawn from COV1001, a multicentre, randomized, double-blind, placebo-controlled phase I-IIa trial testing Ad26.COV2.S in healthy adults. Ad26.COV2.S was administered intramuscularly at 5 x 10^10 or 1 x 10^11 viral particles, either as a single shot or as two shots given 56 days apart. TCRbeta repertoire sequencing was used to assess the specificity and breadth of SARS-CoV-2-reactive T cell receptors after Ad26.COV2.S vaccination. The TCR-sequenced set comprised around 30 samples: 19 Ad26.COV2.S vaccine recipients, 5 placebo recipients and 8 SARS-CoV-2 convalescent individuals. Trial participants were randomized into five groups of five: low-dose or high-dose Ad26.COV2.S given once or twice, or placebo on both occasions. Investigators remained blinded to trial group allocation during experiments and outcome assessment. Study-wide conclusions, independent of this receptor: The authors noted that the TCR breadth and depth analyses may have underestimated total T cell responses. Substantial breadth of spike-specific CD8+ and CD4+ T cell responses was reported after vaccination. Spike-specific TCR breadth was higher in Ad26.COV2.S recipients than in placebo recipients (P = 0.0014). The study lacked the statistical power to compare responses across vaccine doses or regimens. Vaccine and placebo recipients had similar non-spike TCR breadth, a finding consistent with the vaccine containing only spike.

Details on this clone: Its antigen remains unidentified. Base qualities are not provided; no much larger clone lies one nucleotide away.

Explained via the paper, the treatment or condition label denotes: around 19 received Ad26.COV2.S at low or high dose, single or two shots; 5 received placebo; per-sample allocation not given. For vaccine and placebo recipients, the sequenced repertoires came from samples collected on day 63 after the first injection. Between 29 July and 7 August 2020, Cohort 1b enrolled around 24 adults aged 18-55 years at one site in Boston, USA. Ad26.COV2.S was a replication-incompetent adenovirus type 26 vector that expressed a prefusion-stabilized SARS-CoV-2 spike protein derived from the original Wuhan strain. The immunoSEQ Assay was the method used to sequence TCRbeta CDR3 regions. After extraction, genomic DNA underwent amplification by bias-controlled multiplex PCR, followed by high-throughput sequencing. Per the original workflow: Collapsing and filtering of sequences were performed to quantify the absolute abundance of each unique TCRbeta CDR3 region. Usable DNA was measured by amplifying reference genes present in all nucleated cells, and TCRbeta template counts were normalized to that usable DNA to estimate T cell fraction. Repertoire TCRs were annotated as SARS-CoV-2-specific when V gene, CDR3 amino acid sequence and J gene were exactly matched to a known reactive TCR set. MIRA supplied the reference SARS-CoV-2 TCR set, which was filtered for enrichment in COVID-19-positive ImmuneCODE repertoires so that public or cross-reactive TCRs were removed. Drawing on the MIRA antigens, annotated TCRs were analysed further at the level of specific ORF or position within ORF. Breadth was defined as the number of annotated unique rearrangements divided by the total number of unique productive rearrangements, and depth was defined as the summed frequency of the annotated unique rearrangements. Group comparisons of TCR breadth used two-sided Wilcoxon rank-sum tests. Entries here come from immuneACCESS through TCRdb and include only in-frame sequences with V and J called. Some clones fail to appear in such tables; in the studies checked, an unresolved V gene covers under half of the shortfall, and the cause of the remainder is unknown. D and trimming were read from the DNA, whereas the V and J calls and clone size are those reported in that table. The sample records 350,000 to 500,000 clones, about 88% of which are singletons. Roughly 2.5% of the sample is held by the ten biggest clonotypes.

The germline V end is reduced by 3 bases and the J end by 7 bases; junction bases left unmatched: 8. Sequences DFQATT (CDR1) and SNEGSKA (CDR2) are obtained from the germline V gene (reference sequence). Including the terminal cysteine and phenylalanine, the CDR3 comprises 15 residues. The kept DNA is CDR3 alone, 45 bases in frame from the first base. The sequence was obtained from a person aged 18-65 years who received the Ad26.COV2.S COVID-19 vaccine or a placebo. The rearranged chain carries TRBV20-1 and TRBJ2-1; 11 nucleotides in the junction match TRBD2. Here the sequenced sample was peripheral blood, taken in a trial of Ad26.COV2.S vaccine versus placebo. The bases are TGCAGTGCTAGTGGGTCTAGCGGGGGGAGGAATGAGCAGTTCTTC. This codes for CSASGSSGGRNEQFF.